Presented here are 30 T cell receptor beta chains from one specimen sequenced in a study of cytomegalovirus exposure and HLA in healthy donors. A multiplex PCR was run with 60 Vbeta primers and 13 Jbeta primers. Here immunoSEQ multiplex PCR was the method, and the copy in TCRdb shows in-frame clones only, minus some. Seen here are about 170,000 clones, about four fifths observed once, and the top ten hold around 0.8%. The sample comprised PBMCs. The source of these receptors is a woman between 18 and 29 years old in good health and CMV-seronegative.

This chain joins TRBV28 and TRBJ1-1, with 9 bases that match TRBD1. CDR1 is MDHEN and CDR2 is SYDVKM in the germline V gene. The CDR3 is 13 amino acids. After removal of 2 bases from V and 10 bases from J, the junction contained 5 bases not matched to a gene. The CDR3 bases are TGTGCCAGCAGTTTAGGACAGGGGTGTGGAGCTTTCTTT. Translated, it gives CASSLGQGCGAFF.

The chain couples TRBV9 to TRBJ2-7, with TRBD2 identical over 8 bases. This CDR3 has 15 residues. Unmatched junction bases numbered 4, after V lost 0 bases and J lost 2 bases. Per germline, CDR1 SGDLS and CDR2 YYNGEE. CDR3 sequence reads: CASSVGFGGAYEQYF. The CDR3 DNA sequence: TGTGCCAGCAGCGTAGGGTTCGGGGGGGCCTACGAGCAGTACTTC.

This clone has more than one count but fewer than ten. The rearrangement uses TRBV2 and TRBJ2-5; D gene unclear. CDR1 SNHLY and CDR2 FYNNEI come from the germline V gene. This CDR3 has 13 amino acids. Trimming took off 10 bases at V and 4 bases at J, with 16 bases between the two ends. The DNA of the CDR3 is TGTGCCACCCTTCGAGCACCGGGAGAGACCCAGTACTTC. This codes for CATLRAPGETQYF.

Here the CDR3 DNA reads TGTGCCAGCAGTGAAGGTAGGGGCTTGGAGCCCCAGCATTTT. This encodes CASSEGRGLEPQHF. The V call is TRBV2, the J call TRBJ1-5; perhaps TRBD1 as D (5 bases). The CDR3 contains 14 residues. Trimming took 1 base from V and 8 from J, leaving 12 bases between them. Germline CDR1 and CDR2: SNHLY and FYNNEI.

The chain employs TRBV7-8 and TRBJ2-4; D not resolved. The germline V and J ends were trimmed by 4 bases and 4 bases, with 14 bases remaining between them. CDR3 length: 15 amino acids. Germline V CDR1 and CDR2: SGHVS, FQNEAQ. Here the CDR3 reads CASSSPTEIKNIQYF. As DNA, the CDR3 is TGTGCCAGCAGCTCACCAACAGAGATAAAAAACATTCAGTACTTC. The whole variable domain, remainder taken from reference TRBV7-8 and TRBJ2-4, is GAGVSQSPRYKVAKRGQDVALRCDPISGHVSLFWYQQALGQGPEFLTYFQNEAQLDKSGLPSDRFFAERPEGSVSTLKIQRTQQEDSAVYLCASSSPTEIKNIQYFGAGTRLSVL.

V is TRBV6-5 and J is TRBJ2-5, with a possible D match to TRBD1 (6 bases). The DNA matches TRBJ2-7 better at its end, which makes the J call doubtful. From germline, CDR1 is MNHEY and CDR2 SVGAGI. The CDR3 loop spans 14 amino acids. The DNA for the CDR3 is TGTGCCAGCAGTTACCAGGGGATTTCCTACGAGCAGTACTTC. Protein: CASSYQGISYEQYF.

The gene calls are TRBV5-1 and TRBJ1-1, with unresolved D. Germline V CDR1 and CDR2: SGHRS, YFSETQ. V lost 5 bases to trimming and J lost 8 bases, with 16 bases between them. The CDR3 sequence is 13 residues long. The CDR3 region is CASSGWKEDEAFF. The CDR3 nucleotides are TGCGCCAGCAGTGGCTGGAAGGAGGACGAAGCTTTCTTT.

CDR3 sequence (DNA): TGCGCCAGCAGTGAAATCGACACCGGGGAGCTGTTTTTT. Residues: CASSEIDTGELFF. The gene calls are TRBV10-2 and TRBJ2-2; D is ambiguous. Germline V gene data show CDR1 as WSHSY and CDR2 as SAAADI. The V end was cut by 3 bases, the J end by 3 bases, with 5 bases between. The CDR3 spans 13 residues.

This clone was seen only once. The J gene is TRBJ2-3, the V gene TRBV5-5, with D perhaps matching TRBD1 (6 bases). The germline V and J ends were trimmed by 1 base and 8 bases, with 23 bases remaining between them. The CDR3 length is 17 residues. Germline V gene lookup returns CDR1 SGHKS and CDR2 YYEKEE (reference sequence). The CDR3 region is CASSLYVGTGWEGTQYF. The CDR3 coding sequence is TGTGCCAGCAGCTTGTACGTGGGAACAGGGTGGGAAGGTACGCAGTATTTT.

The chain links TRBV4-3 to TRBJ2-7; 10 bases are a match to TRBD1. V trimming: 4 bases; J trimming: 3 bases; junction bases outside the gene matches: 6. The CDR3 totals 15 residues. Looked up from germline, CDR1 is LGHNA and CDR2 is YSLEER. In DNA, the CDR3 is TGCGCCAGCAGCCTCCGGGACAGGGGTGACTACGAGCAGTACTTC. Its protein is CASSLRDRGDYEQYF.

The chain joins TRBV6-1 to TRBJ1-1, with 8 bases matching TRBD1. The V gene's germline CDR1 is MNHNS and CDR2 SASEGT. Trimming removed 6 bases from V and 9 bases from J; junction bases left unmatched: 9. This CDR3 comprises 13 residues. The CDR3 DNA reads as TGTGCCAGCAGGGCCGGGACAGGTCTGAAAGCTTTCTTT. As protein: CASRAGTGLKAFF.

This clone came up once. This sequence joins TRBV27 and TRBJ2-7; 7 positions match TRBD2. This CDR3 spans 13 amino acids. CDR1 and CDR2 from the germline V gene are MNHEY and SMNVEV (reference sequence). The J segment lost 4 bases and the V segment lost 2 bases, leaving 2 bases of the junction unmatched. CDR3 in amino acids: CASSLTSVYEQYF. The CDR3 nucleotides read TGTGCCAGCAGTTTAACTAGCGTGTACGAGCAGTACTTC.

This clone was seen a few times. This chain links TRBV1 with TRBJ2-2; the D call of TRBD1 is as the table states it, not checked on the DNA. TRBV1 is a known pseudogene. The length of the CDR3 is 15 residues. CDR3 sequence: CTSSQDIGDTGELFF. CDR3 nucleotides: TGCACCAGCAGCCAAGATATAGGGGACACCGGGGAGCTGTTTTTT.

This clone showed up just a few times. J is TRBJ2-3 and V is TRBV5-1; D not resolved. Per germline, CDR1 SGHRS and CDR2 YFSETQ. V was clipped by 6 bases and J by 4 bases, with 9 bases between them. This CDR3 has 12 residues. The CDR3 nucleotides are TGCGCCAGCACAGTGAATGCAGATACGCAGTATTTT. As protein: CASTVNADTQYF.

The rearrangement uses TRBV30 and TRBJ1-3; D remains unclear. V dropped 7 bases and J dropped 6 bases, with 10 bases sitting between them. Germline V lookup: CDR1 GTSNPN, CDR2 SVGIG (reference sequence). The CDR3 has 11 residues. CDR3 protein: CASLLVNTIYF. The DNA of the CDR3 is TGTGCCTCCCTCCTAGTAAACACCATATATTTT.

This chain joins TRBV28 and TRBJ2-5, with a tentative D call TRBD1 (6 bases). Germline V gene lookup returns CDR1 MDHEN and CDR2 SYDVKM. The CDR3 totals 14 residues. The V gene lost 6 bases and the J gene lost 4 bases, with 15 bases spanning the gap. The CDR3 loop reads CASRLRTARETQYF. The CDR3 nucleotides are TGTGCCAGCAGGCTACGGACAGCTAGAGAGACCCAGTACTTC. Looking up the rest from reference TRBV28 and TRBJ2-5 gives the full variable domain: DVKVTQSSRYLVKRTGEKVFLECVQDMDHENMFWYRQDPGLGLRLIYFSYDVKMKEKGDIPEGYSVSREKKERFSLILESASTNQTSMYLCASRLRTARETQYFGPGTRLLVL.

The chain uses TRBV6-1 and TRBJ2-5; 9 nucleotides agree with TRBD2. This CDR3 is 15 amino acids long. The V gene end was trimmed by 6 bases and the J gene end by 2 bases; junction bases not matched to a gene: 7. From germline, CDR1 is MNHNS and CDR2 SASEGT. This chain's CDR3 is CASRRLAEKQETQYF. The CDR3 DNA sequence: TGTGCCAGCAGGCGACTAGCGGAGAAACAAGAGACCCAGTACTTC.

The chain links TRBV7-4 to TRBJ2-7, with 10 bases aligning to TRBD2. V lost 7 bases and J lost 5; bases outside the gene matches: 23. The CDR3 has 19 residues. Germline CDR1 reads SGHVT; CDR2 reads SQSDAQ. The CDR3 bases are TGTGCCAGCAACCCCGGGGTCACTTGGCCTAGCGGGAGTGTTCACGAGCAGTACTTC. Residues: CASNPGVTWPSGSVHEQYF.

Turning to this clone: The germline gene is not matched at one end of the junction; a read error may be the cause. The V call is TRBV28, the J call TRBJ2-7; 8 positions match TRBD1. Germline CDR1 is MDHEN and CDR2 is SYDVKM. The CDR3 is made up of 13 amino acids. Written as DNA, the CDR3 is TGTGCCAGCAGTGCTCCCTCAGGGGGCCGTTTTTGCTTC. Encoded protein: CASSAPSGGRFCF.

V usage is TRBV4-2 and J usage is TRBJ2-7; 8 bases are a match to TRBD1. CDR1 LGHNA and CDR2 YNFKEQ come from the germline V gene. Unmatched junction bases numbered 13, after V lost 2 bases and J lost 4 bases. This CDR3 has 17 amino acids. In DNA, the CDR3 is TGTGCCAGCAGCCAACCAACGGCCGGGACAGGACGGTACGAGCAGTACTTC. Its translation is CASSQPTAGTGRYEQYF.

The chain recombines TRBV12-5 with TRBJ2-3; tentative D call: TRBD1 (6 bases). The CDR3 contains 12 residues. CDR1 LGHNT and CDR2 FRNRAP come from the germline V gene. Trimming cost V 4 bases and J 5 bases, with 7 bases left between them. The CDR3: CASGSGVDTQYF. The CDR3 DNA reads TGTGCTAGTGGTTCAGGGGTAGATACGCAGTATTTT.

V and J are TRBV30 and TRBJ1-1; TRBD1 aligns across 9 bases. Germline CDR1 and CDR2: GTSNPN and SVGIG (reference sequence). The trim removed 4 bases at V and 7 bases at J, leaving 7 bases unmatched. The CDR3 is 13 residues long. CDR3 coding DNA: TGTGCCTGGATTACCGGGACAGGGTTTGAAGCTTTCTTT. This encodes CAWITGTGFEAFF.

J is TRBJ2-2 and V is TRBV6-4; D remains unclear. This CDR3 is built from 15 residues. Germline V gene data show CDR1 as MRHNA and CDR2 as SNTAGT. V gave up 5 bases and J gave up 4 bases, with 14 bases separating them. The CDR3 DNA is TGTGCCAGCAGTCGGTACTACGACCGCACCGGGGAGCTGTTTTTT. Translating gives CASSRYYDRTGELFF.

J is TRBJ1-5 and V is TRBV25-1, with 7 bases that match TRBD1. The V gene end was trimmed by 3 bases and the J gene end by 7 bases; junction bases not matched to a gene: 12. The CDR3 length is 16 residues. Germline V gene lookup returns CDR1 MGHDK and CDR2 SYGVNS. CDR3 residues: CASSEQTGSFGQPQHF. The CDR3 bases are TGTGCCAGCAGTGAGCAGACAGGGAGTTTCGGCCAGCCCCAGCATTTT. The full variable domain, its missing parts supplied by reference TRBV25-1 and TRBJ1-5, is EADIYQTPRYLVIGTGKKITLECSQTMGHDKMYWYQQDPGMELHLIHYSYGVNSTEKGDLSSESTVSRIRTEHFPLTLESARPSHTSQYLCASSEQTGSFGQPQHFGDGTRLSIL.

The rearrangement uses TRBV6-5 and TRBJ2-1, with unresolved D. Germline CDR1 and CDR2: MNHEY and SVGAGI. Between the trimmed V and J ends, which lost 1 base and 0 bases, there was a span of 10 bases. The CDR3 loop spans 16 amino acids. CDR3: CASSYYGSSSYNEQFF. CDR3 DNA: TGTGCCAGCAGTTACTACGGGTCCTCCTCCTACAATGAGCAGTTCTTC.

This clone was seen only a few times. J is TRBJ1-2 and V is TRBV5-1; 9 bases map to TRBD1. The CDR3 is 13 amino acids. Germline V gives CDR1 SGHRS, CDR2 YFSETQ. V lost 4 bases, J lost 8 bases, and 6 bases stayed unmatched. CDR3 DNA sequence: TGCGCCAGCAGCCGACAGGGGGGGGACGGCTACACCTTC. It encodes CASSRQGGDGYTF.

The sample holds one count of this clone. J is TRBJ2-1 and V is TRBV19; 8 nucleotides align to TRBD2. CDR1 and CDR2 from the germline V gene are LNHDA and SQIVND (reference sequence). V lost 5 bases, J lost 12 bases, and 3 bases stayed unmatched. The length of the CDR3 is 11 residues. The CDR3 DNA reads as TGTGCCAGTAGTCGGGGGGGATCGCAGTTCTTC. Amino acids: CASSRGGSQFF.

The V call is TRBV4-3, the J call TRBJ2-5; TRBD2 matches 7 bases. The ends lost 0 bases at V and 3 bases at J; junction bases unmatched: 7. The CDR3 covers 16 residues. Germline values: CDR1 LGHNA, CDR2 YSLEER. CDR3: CASSQDLGGNEETQYF. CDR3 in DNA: TGCGCCAGCAGCCAAGATCTGGGAGGGAACGAAGAGACCCAGTACTTC.

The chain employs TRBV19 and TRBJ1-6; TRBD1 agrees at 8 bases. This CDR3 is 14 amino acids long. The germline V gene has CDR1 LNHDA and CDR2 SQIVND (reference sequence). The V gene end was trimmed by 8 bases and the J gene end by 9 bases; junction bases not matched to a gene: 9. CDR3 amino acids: CASDHTGGTSPLHF. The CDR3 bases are TGTGCCAGTGATCATACAGGGGGTACTTCACCCCTCCACTTT. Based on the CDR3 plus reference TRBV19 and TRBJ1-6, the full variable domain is DGGITQSPKYLFRKEGQNVTLSCEQNLNHDAMYWYRQDPGQGLRLIYYSQIVNDFQKGDIAEGYSVSREKKESFPLTVTSAQKNPTAFYLCASDHTGGTSPLHFGNGTRLTVT.

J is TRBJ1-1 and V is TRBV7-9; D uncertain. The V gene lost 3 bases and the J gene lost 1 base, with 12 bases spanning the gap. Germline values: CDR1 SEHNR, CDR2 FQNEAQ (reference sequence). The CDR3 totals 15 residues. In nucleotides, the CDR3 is TGTGCCAGCAGCTTTTACAGCAAAAAGAACACTGAAGCTTTCTTT. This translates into CASSFYSKKNTEAFF.